Below, 21 T cell receptor beta chains from the same sample are listed, as sequenced in a study of T cell responses to AZD1222 COVID-19 vaccine. The data were produced by immunoSEQ multiplex PCR, yet TCRdb's version contains in-frame clones alone and is incomplete. The repertoire holds about 160,000 clones, with approximately 94% as singletons. Material: peripheral blood, obtained 28 days after the second AZD1222 dose. All receptors derive from an adult who received the AZD1222 COVID-19 vaccine.

This clone was recorded only once. The CDR3 region is CASSLGVNTEAFF. CDR3 coding DNA: TGTGCCAGCAGCTTGGGAGTGAACACTGAAGCTTTCTTT. The chain uses TRBV5-8 and TRBJ1-1; no clear D. The CDR3 covers 13 residues. V shed 0 bases and J shed 0 bases, with 3 bases lying between them. The V gene's germline CDR1 is SGHTS and CDR2 YDEGEE.

V gene TRBV24-1 combines with J gene TRBJ2-3; 7 bases match TRBD2. The germline CDR1 and CDR2 sequences are KGHDR and SFDVKD. The CDR3 consists of 12 residues. V dropped 2 bases and J dropped 9; count of bases not matched to a gene: 1. The CDR3 sequence is CATSDSRGTQYF. The DNA of the CDR3 is TGTGCCACCAGTGATTCGCGGGGGACGCAGTATTTT.

The V gene is TRBV27, the J gene TRBJ1-6; 7 bases fit TRBD1. V gave up 5 bases and J gave up 1 base; unmatched junction bases: 11. The CDR3 covers 18 residues. Germline V gene data show CDR1 as MNHEY and CDR2 as SMNVEV (reference sequence). CDR3: CASSRQGSLSSYNSPLHF. The CDR3 coding sequence is TGTGCCAGCAGTCGACAGGGAAGCCTTAGTTCCTATAATTCACCCCTCCACTTT.

In DNA, the CDR3 is TGTGCCAGCAGTGTCAGGACTAGCGGAGCCTACAATGAGCAGTTCTTC. Translation gives CASSVRTSGAYNEQFF. The V and J genes are TRBV6-1 and TRBJ2-1; 10 bases line up with TRBD2. The CDR3 loop spans 16 amino acids. Germline V gene sequence: CDR1 MNHNS, CDR2 SASEGT. The junction had 5 bases not matched to a gene; V was cut back by 4 bases and J by 2 bases.

This clone has more than one count but fewer than ten. The V call is TRBV18, the J call TRBJ2-2; 10 bases line up with TRBD2. The CDR3 is 19 amino acids. V lost 4 bases to trimming and J lost 2 bases; unmatched junction nucleotides: 13. In germline, CDR1 is KGHSH, CDR2 LQKENI. The CDR3 protein is CASSRRVAGGPTNTGELFF. Written as DNA, the CDR3 is TGTGCCAGCTCACGAAGAGTAGCGGGAGGTCCCACCAACACCGGGGAGCTGTTTTTT.

The V call is TRBV4-1, the J call TRBJ2-3; 9 bases are shared with TRBD2. The germline CDR1 and CDR2 sequences are MGHRA and YSYEKL. J lost 2 bases, V lost 2 bases, and 20 bases had no gene match. This CDR3 is built from 21 residues. This CDR3 is CASSQQPRGSGSLGLTDTQYF. The CDR3 coding sequence is TGCGCCAGCAGCCAACAGCCCCGAGGTAGCGGGAGTTTGGGACTCACAGATACGCAGTATTTT.

This clone was recorded only once. The chain employs TRBV7-9 and TRBJ2-1, with 9 bases matching TRBD2. CDR1 SEHNR and CDR2 FQNEAQ come from the germline V gene (reference sequence). The CDR3 extends over 15 amino acids. V shed 5 bases and J 8 bases; nucleotides not matched to a gene: 10. The CDR3 bases are TGTGCCAGCAGCGGCCACGGGACTAGCATGTATGAGCAGTTCTTC. The encoded protein is CASSGHGTSMYEQFF.

This clone has a handful of counts. The chain carries TRBV5-4 and TRBJ2-7; D unclear. Germline CDR1 is SGHNT and CDR2 is YYREEE (reference sequence). The CDR3 contains 15 residues. V shed 0 bases and J shed 3 bases, with 13 bases lying between them. CDR3 DNA sequence: TGTGCCAGCAGCTTGGTTCTAGGGCGAATCTACGAGCAGTACTTC. Amino acid sequence: CASSLVLGRIYEQYF.

The genes are TRBV6-5 and TRBJ1-5, with D maybe TRBD1 (5 bases). CDR3 length: 14 residues. CDR1 and CDR2 from the germline V gene are MNHEY and SVGAGI. V lost 5 bases, J lost 3 bases, and 11 bases lay in between. Here the CDR3 reads CASSHRGTNQPQHF. In DNA form, the CDR3 reads TGTGCCAGCAGTCACCGGGGGACCAATCAGCCCCAGCATTTT.

The gene calls are TRBV19 and TRBJ1-1, with D possibly being TRBD1 (6 bases). Between the trimmed V and J ends, which lost 1 base and 5 bases, there was a span of 14 bases. The CDR3 runs to 15 residues. CDR1 and CDR2 from the germline V gene are LNHDA and SQIVND (reference sequence). Written as DNA, the CDR3 is TGTGCCAGTAGTATAGTTGGGGGGCCCGGGACTGAAGCTTTCTTT. This codes for CASSIVGGPGTEAFF.

This clone was seen once. The V call is TRBV6-5, the J call TRBJ2-7, with 7 bases identical to TRBD1. CDR1 and CDR2 from the germline V gene are MNHEY and SVGAGI. Trimming took 6 bases from V and 2 from J; bases not matched to a gene: 10. This CDR3 comprises 15 residues. CDR3 region: CASRPNRGTPYEQYF. For the CDR3, the DNA is TGTGCCAGCAGGCCCAACAGGGGAACCCCCTACGAGCAGTACTTC.

The chain carries TRBV5-6 and TRBJ1-6, with TRBD1 identical over 7 bases. The ends lost 4 bases at V and 6 bases at J; junction bases unmatched: 7. Germline CDR1 SGHDT, CDR2 YYEEEE. The CDR3 extends over 15 amino acids. The CDR3: CASSPGQFSNSPLHF. As DNA, the CDR3 is TGTGCCAGCAGCCCGGGACAGTTTAGTAATTCACCCCTCCACTTT.

CDR3 sequence (DNA): TGTGCCTGGAGCCCCGGGGCTAGCGGGTACGATGAGCAGTTCTTC. It codes for CAWSPGASGYDEQFF. This chain uses TRBV30 with TRBJ2-1; 8 bases are a match to TRBD2. CDR3 length: 15 amino acids. The junction had 12 bases not matched to a gene; V was cut back by 3 bases and J by 8 bases. Germline-derived CDR1 and CDR2 are GTSNPN and SVGIG (reference sequence).

The chain uses TRBV11-2 and TRBJ2-7, with a weak D call TRBD2 (5 bases). V gave up 4 bases and J gave up 0 bases, with 13 bases separating them. This CDR3 spans 15 amino acids. Germline CDR1 SGHAT, CDR2 FQNNGV. This CDR3 is CASSSEGGSSYEQYF. As DNA, the CDR3 is TGTGCCAGCAGCTCCGAGGGTGGATCCTCCTACGAGCAGTACTTC.

The chain is built from TRBV2 and TRBJ2-4; D is possibly TRBD1 (6 bases). The germline CDR1 and CDR2 sequences are SNHLY and FYNNEI. The CDR3 runs to 11 residues. The germline V and J ends were trimmed by 3 bases and 9 bases, with 6 bases remaining between them. The CDR3 coding sequence is TGTGCCAGCAGTGACAGGGGCATTCAGTACTTC. Its translation is CASSDRGIQYF.

The J gene is TRBJ2-7, the V gene TRBV19, with 8 bases fitting TRBD1. The ends lost 10 bases at V and 7 bases at J; junction bases unmatched: 15. The germline V gene has CDR1 LNHDA and CDR2 SQIVND (reference sequence). CDR3 size: 14 residues. The CDR3 spells CATSGTGPIREQYF. The DNA for the CDR3 is TGTGCCACTTCGGGGACAGGCCCGATTAGGGAGCAGTACTTC. Filled out from reference TRBV19 and TRBJ2-7, the complete variable domain reads DGGITQSPKYLFRKEGQNVTLSCEQNLNHDAMYWYRQDPGQGLRLIYYSQIVNDFQKGDIAEGYSVSREKKESFPLTVTSAQKNPTAFYLCATSGTGPIREQYFGPGTRLTVT.

The CDR3 nucleotides are TGTGCCAGCAGTTTATCTTGGGACGGGAGCTCTGGAAACACCATATATTTT. It translates to CASSLSWDGSSGNTIYF. J is TRBJ1-3 and V is TRBV28; D may be TRBD1 (5 bases). Trimming left V 1 base short and J 0 bases short, with 13 bases between. The germline V gene has CDR1 MDHEN and CDR2 SYDVKM. The CDR3 has 17 residues. The full variable domain, rest sourced from reference TRBV28 and TRBJ1-3, is DVKVTQSSRYLVKRTGEKVFLECVQDMDHENMFWYRQDPGLGLRLIYFSYDVKMKEKGDIPEGYSVSREKKERFSLILESASTNQTSMYLCASSLSWDGSSGNTIYFGEGSWLTVV.

The V and J genes are TRBV7-9 and TRBJ2-1, with TRBD1 identical over 9 bases. CDR1 and CDR2 from the germline V gene are SEHNR and FQNEAQ (reference sequence). J was trimmed by 0 bases and V by 5 bases; bases with no gene match: 17. This CDR3 has 20 residues. DNA for the CDR3: TGTGCCAGCAGCAAAAAGGCGGGACAGGGAATTCAGGGCTCCTACAATGAGCAGTTCTTC. It yields the protein CASSKKAGQGIQGSYNEQFF.

This clone turned up a few times. This chain uses TRBV5-1 with TRBJ1-2; possibly TRBD1 for D (5 bases). The CDR3 runs to 15 residues. V was trimmed by 0 bases and J by 4 bases, leaving 13 bases between them. Germline V CDR1 and CDR2: SGHRS, YFSETQ. CDR3 sequence: CASSLEFGGSYGYTF. In DNA form, the CDR3 reads TGCGCCAGCAGCTTGGAGTTCGGGGGATCCTATGGCTACACCTTC. The entire variable domain, with the rest obtained from reference TRBV5-1 and TRBJ1-2, is as follows: KAGVTQTPRYLIKTRGQQVTLSCSPISGHRSVSWYQQTPGQGLQFLFEYFSETQRNKGNFPGRFSGRQFSNSRSEMNVSTLELGDSALYLCASSLEFGGSYGYTFGSGTRLTVV.

The rearrangement links TRBV28 to TRBJ2-7, with 7 bases lining up with TRBD1. The CDR3 has 16 amino acids. The V and J ends lost 4 bases and 2 bases, in that order; junction bases with no gene match: 11. Germline CDR1 MDHEN, CDR2 SYDVKM. CDR3 coding DNA: TGTGCCAGCAGTTCTCATCGGGACAGTAGGACCTACGAGCAGTACTTC. Protein product: CASSSHRDSRTYEQYF.

The chain couples TRBV19 to TRBJ2-4; 9 nucleotides align to TRBD1. In germline, CDR1 is LNHDA, CDR2 SQIVND (reference sequence). The ends lost 3 bases at V and 1 base at J; junction bases unmatched: 4. This CDR3 contains 16 residues. This chain's CDR3 is CASSILGQGAKNIQYF. The DNA for the CDR3 is TGTGCCAGTAGTATCCTTGGACAGGGGGCCAAAAACATTCAGTACTTC. Looking up the rest from reference TRBV19 and TRBJ2-4 gives the full variable domain: DGGITQSPKYLFRKEGQNVTLSCEQNLNHDAMYWYRQDPGQGLRLIYYSQIVNDFQKGDIAEGYSVSREKKESFPLTVTSAQKNPTAFYLCASSILGQGAKNIQYFGAGTRLSVL.